This T cell receptor (beta chain) was sequenced for a study of T cells in Graves' hyperthyroidism and ophthalmopathy. Using RNA transcripts as the source, TCR beta CDR3 regions were amplified. The TCR CDR3 first-round RT-PCR relied on the HTBI primer set. MiXCR was run by TCRdb on the multiplex PCR reads, yielding one entry per CDR3 protein. The top ten hold 8% to 8.5% of the sample, which has under 700,000 distinct CDR3 sequences, 46% seen once. Findings and caveats of the study: The majority of expanded thyroid clonotypes above 0.001 also appeared in blood. In validation, the model predicted ophthalmopathy. These predictions came a median approximately 5.9 months before onset.

Across 18 months, stable Graves' hyperthyroidism was marked by no progression to ophthalmopathy. On the basis of clinical symptoms, serum thyroxine and TRAb, thyroid ultrasound and orbital computed tomography, diagnoses were made. Ten or more counts support this clonotype. As yet, its antigen is unknown. Trimming pared 5 bases from V and 5 bases from J, leaving 13 bases between. Germline CDR1 is SGHTA and CDR2 is FQGNSA. The CDR3 is 13 amino acids. Sequences were obtained from peripheral blood or thyroid tissue (not recorded which). The chain has TRBV7-2 and TRBJ2-7; perhaps TRBD2 as D (5 bases). The clonotype comes from a woman younger than 30 with Graves' hyperthyroidism. The CDR3 spells CASSRGPGNEQYF. The CDR3 bases are TGTGCCAGCAGCCGCGGACCGGGGAACGAGCAGTACTTC.